This record concerns one T cell receptor beta chain sequence. Its specificity is not known. TCRdb's table, derived via immunoSEQ multiplex PCR, lists solely in-frame clones and lacks some. Found here are about 15,000 clones, around 90% of them singletons; the top ten hold 8.7%. Between the trimmed V and J ends, which lost 5 bases and 11 bases, there was a span of 19 bases. The CDR3 has 14 amino acids. Germline CDR1 SGHTA, CDR2 FQGNSA. The data were taken from a study of STAT3 mutations in large granular lymphocyte leukemia. Across the whole study: Roughly half of the longitudinally sequenced T-LGLL patients carried detectable canonical activating STAT3 mutations. Study-wide findings and caveats: Every T-cell large granular lymphocyte leukemia patient had at least one immunodominant TCR beta clonotype.

Sequenced sample: peripheral blood mononuclear cells. The receptor was isolated from a woman aged 45-65 years with T-cell large granular lymphocyte leukemia. Some clones in this sample may be carry-over from other donors' samples. The J gene is TRBJ1-5, the V gene TRBV7-2; unclear D gene. The CDR3 loop reads CASSTIRVNMAQHF. The CDR3 DNA sequence: TGTGCCAGCAGCACAATCCGGGTAAACATGGCCCAGCATTTT.